One and the same sample provided the 30 T cell receptor beta chains below, sequenced in a study of blood T cell repertoires in COVID-19. Sequencing used immunoSEQ multiplex PCR; TCRdb keeps in-frame clones, though not all of them. This table holds roughly 110,000 clones, 84% found once. The sequencing sample was made of peripheral blood. The receptors were sampled from a human donor in a cohort sampled during active COVID-19.

The gene calls are TRBV13 and TRBJ2-2; no firm D call. The CDR3 consists of 15 residues. The V gene's germline CDR1 is PRHDT and CDR2 FYEKMQ (reference sequence). V was cut by 0 bases and J by 2 bases, with 7 bases left in between. The CDR3 sequence is CASSLGQLNTGELFF. As DNA, the CDR3 is TGTGCCAGCAGCTTAGGACAGCTAAACACCGGGGAGCTGTTTTTT.

V and J are TRBV7-3 and TRBJ1-2; 7 positions match TRBD1. Germline V gene sequence: CDR1 SGHTA, CDR2 FQGTGA. The ends lost 2 bases at V and 5 bases at J; junction bases unmatched: 8. The CDR3 has 15 amino acids. The CDR3 protein is CASSLEGAGRYGYTF. In DNA form, the CDR3 reads TGTGCCAGCAGCTTAGAGGGGGCAGGGAGATATGGCTACACCTTC.

The rearrangement joins TRBV6-2 or TRBV6-3 to TRBJ2-7, with 8 bases identical to TRBD1. Germline assignment: CDR1 MNHEY and CDR2 SVGEGT. J gave up 2 bases and V 4 bases, and 4 bases lay outside the gene matches. This CDR3 spans 14 amino acids. The CDR3 spells CASSFGQGPYEQYV. The CDR3 DNA sequence: TGTGCCAGCAGTTTCGGACAGGGACCCTACGAGCAGTACGTC.

The chain links TRBV29-1 to TRBJ2-2; 9 positions match TRBD2. Germline V gene sequence: CDR1 SQVTM, CDR2 ANQGSEA. CDR3 size: 13 residues. The V segment lost 6 bases and the J segment 7 bases; nucleotides outside the gene matches: 6. CDR3 loop: CSVGTSQGGELFF. For the CDR3, the DNA is TGCAGCGTAGGGACTAGCCAAGGCGGGGAGCTGTTTTTT.

This sequence joins TRBV11-2 and TRBJ2-7, with TRBD1 as a possible D gene (5 bases). V was clipped by 5 bases and J by 3 bases, with 14 bases between them. CDR3 length equals 14 residues. Germline CDR1 SGHAT, CDR2 FQNNGV. The CDR3 region has the DNA TGTGCCAGCAGCCTGAAGGGGTTAAGCTACGAGCAGTACGTC. Translating gives CASSLKGLSYEQYV.

This clone came up once. The chain's CDR3 is CASRTSGQETQYF. The DNA for the CDR3 is TGTGCCAGCCGGACTAGCGGACAAGAGACCCAGTACTTC. J is TRBJ2-5 and V is TRBV19; the match to TRBD2 covers 10 bases. Trimming took 9 bases from V and 2 from J; bases not matched to a gene: 3. CDR1 and CDR2 (germline): LNHDA, SQIVND (reference sequence). CDR3 size: 13 residues.

This sequence joins TRBV29-1 and TRBJ2-1; 13 nucleotides align to TRBD2. CDR1 and CDR2 (germline): SQVTM, ANQGSEA. This CDR3 spans 15 amino acids. The trim removed 6 bases at V and 4 bases at J, leaving 6 bases unmatched. CDR3 protein: CSVSLTSGGYNEQFF. DNA for the CDR3: TGCAGCGTCTCCCTGACTAGCGGGGGGTACAATGAGCAGTTCTTC.

This clone has only one observation. The rearrangement joins TRBV5-1 to TRBJ1-6, with 9 bases aligning to TRBD1. This CDR3 spans 14 amino acids. The trim removed 4 bases at V and 10 bases at J, leaving 6 bases unmatched. Germline lookup yields CDR1 SGHRS and CDR2 YFSETQ. CDR3 in amino acids: CASSLGQGMSPLHF. The CDR3 nucleotides read TGCGCCAGCAGCCTGGGACAGGGTATGTCACCCCTCCACTTT.

The chain combines TRBV30 with TRBJ1-3; possibly TRBD1 for D (5 bases). V was cut by 4 bases and J by 0 bases, with 10 bases left in between. Germline loops: CDR1 GTSNPN, CDR2 SVGIG (reference sequence). The CDR3 extends over 14 amino acids. The CDR3 DNA is TGTGCCTGGACCCGACAGATCTCTGGAAACACCATATATTTT. Its translation: CAWTRQISGNTIYF. Combining the CDR3 with reference TRBV30 and TRBJ1-3 gives the whole variable domain SQTIHQWPATLVQPVGSPLSLECTVEGTSNPNLYWYRQAAGRGLQLLFYSVGIGQISSEVPQNLSASRPQDRQFILSSKKLLLSDSGFYLCAWTRQISGNTIYFGEGSWLTVV.

The rearrangement uses TRBV19 and TRBJ2-2; TRBD1 might be the D (6 bases). V shed 3 bases and J shed 3 bases, with 11 bases lying between them. The CDR3 loop spans 15 amino acids. CDR1 is LNHDA and CDR2 is SQIVND in the germline V gene (reference sequence). The DNA for the CDR3 is TGTGCCAGTAGTATCACACAGGGAGACACCGGGGAGCTGTTTTTT. It is translated as CASSITQGDTGELFF.

The rearrangement uses TRBV18 and TRBJ2-3; 8 nucleotides agree with TRBD2. CDR3 length equals 14 residues. Germline loops: CDR1 KGHSH, CDR2 LQKENI. Trimming cost V 6 bases and J 4 bases; bases outside gene matches: 6. The CDR3 loop is CASSPGLGSDTQYF. The CDR3 bases are TGTGCCAGCTCCCCGGGACTAGGATCAGATACGCAGTATTTT.

This clone was seen more than once but under ten times. J is TRBJ1-1 and V is TRBV20-1; D gene ambiguous. Germline loops: CDR1 DFQATT, CDR2 SNEGSKA (reference sequence). The CDR3 is 12 amino acids. V was clipped by 3 bases and J by 3 bases, with 8 bases between them. The CDR3 spells CSASSGDTEAFF. In DNA, the CDR3 is TGCAGTGCTAGTTCCGGGGACACTGAAGCTTTCTTT.

CDR3 residues: CASRDRLNTEAFF. The CDR3 DNA reads TGTGCCAGCAGGGACAGACTGAACACTGAAGCTTTCTTT. The J gene is TRBJ1-1, the V gene TRBV2, with D tentatively TRBD1 (6 bases). The CDR3 has 13 amino acids. V gave up 6 bases and J gave up 0 bases, with 8 bases separating them. Germline loops: CDR1 SNHLY, CDR2 FYNNEI. The variable domain in full, completed from reference TRBV2 and TRBJ1-1, reads EPEVTQTPSHQVTQMGQEVILRCVPISNHLYFYWYRQILGQKVEFLVSFYNNEISEKSEIFDDQFSVERPDGSNFTLKIRSTKLEDSAMYFCASRDRLNTEAFFGQGTRLTVV.

The rearrangement joins TRBV27 to TRBJ1-1; no firm D call. Trimming pared 1 base from V and 1 base from J, leaving 7 bases between. The CDR3 is 14 residues long. The germline gives CDR1 MNHEY, CDR2 SMNVEV (reference sequence). The CDR3 DNA follows: TGTGCCAGCAGTTTATACAACCAGAACACTGAAGCTTTCTTT. Protein sequence: CASSLYNQNTEAFF.

J is TRBJ2-3 and V is TRBV3-1 (or the pseudogene TRBV3-2), with TRBD1 as a possible D gene (6 bases). CDR1 and CDR2 from the germline V gene are LGHDT and YNNKEL (reference sequence). The CDR3 sequence is 13 residues long. V gave up 7 bases and J gave up 3 bases, with 11 bases separating them. This CDR3 is CASTSRGTDTQYF. CDR3 DNA: TGTGCCAGCACCTCCAGGGGTACAGATACGCAGTATTTT.

The V call is TRBV3-1 (or the pseudogene TRBV3-2), the J call TRBJ2-1; perhaps TRBD2 as D (6 bases). The V gene lost 1 base and the J gene lost 7 bases, with 11 bases spanning the gap. CDR3 length: 14 residues. The germline CDR1 and CDR2 sequences are LGHDT and YNNKEL (reference sequence). The CDR3 loop is CASSQGTSFNEQFF. CDR3 coding DNA: TGTGCCAGCAGCCAAGGAACTAGCTTTAATGAGCAGTTCTTC.

The J gene is TRBJ2-5, the V gene TRBV10-3; 7 bases align to TRBD2. This CDR3 spans 15 amino acids. Germline V gene data show CDR1 as ENHRY and CDR2 as SYGVKD. Trimming removed 2 bases from V and 0 bases from J; junction bases left unmatched: 3. CDR3 region: CAISETGLDQETQYF. In DNA form, the CDR3 reads TGTGCCATCAGTGAGACAGGACTAGACCAAGAGACCCAGTACTTC.

This rearrangement joins TRBV7-2 to TRBJ2-1; a weak D match, TRBD1 (6 bases). Germline V CDR1 and CDR2: SGHTA, FQGNSA. The CDR3 is 14 amino acids. Deletions cut 5 bases from V and 3 bases from J, with 11 bases between. CDR3 loop: CASSPPQGYNEQFF. CDR3 nucleotide sequence: TGTGCCAGCAGCCCGCCACAGGGCTACAATGAGCAGTTCTTC.

V usage is TRBV11-2 and J usage is TRBJ2-7; D unclear. This CDR3 spans 13 amino acids. Trimming cost V 3 bases and J 2 bases, with 8 bases left between them. CDR1 SGHAT and CDR2 FQNNGV come from the germline V gene. CDR3 residues: CASSFGSAYEQYF. CDR3 nucleotide sequence: TGTGCCAGCAGCTTTGGCAGCGCCTACGAGCAGTACTTC.

The chain recombines TRBV2 with TRBJ2-7; D is ambiguous. CDR3 length: 13 amino acids. Trimming left V 5 bases short and J 2 bases short, with 10 bases between. Germline V gene data show CDR1 as SNHLY and CDR2 as FYNNEI. In DNA form, the CDR3 reads TGTGCCAGCAGTCGACTCATCGCCTACGAGCAGTACGTC. Translated, it gives CASSRLIAYEQYV.

The V gene is TRBV7-3, the J gene TRBJ2-7; TRBD1 matches 11 bases. V lost 5 bases, J lost 9 bases, and 9 bases stayed unmatched. CDR3 length: 14 amino acids. Germline V gives CDR1 SGHTA, CDR2 FQGTGA. The CDR3 region has the DNA TGTGCCAGCAGCACCGGGACAGGGGGTATCGTGCAGTACTTC. This sequence encodes CASSTGTGGIVQYF.

The rearrangement links TRBV18 to TRBJ1-2; TRBD1 aligns across 9 bases. With 4 bases clipped from V and 4 bases from J, the junction kept 7 bases outside the gene matches. The V gene's germline CDR1 is KGHSH and CDR2 LQKENI. This CDR3 contains 15 residues. The CDR3 reads CASSLLDRGVYGYTF. In DNA, the CDR3 is TGTGCCAGCTCACTTCTGGACAGGGGTGTCTATGGCTACACCTTC.

This chain links TRBV15 with TRBJ2-6; 9 bases agree with TRBD1. Germline trimming cut 1 base from V and 3 bases from J; bases unmatched to any gene: 4. Germline loops: CDR1 LNHNV, CDR2 YYDKDF (reference sequence). The CDR3 sequence is 17 residues long. CDR3 loop: CATSRATGGIGANVLTF. CDR3 nucleotides: TGTGCCACCAGCAGAGCGACAGGGGGGATTGGGGCCAACGTCCTGACTTTC.

This chain uses TRBV19 with TRBJ2-5; the match to TRBD2 covers 8 bases. Germline loops: CDR1 LNHDA, CDR2 SQIVND (reference sequence). V shed 4 bases and J 1 base; nucleotides not matched to a gene: 2. This CDR3 region has 14 residues. CDR3 amino acids: CASSTAGGQETQYF. For the CDR3, the DNA is TGTGCCAGTAGTACGGCGGGGGGCCAAGAGACCCAGTACTTC.

The gene calls are TRBV5-3 and TRBJ2-5, with D possibly being TRBD1 (6 bases). TRBV5-3 is an ORF, with its function uncertain. V shed 4 bases and J shed 5 bases, with 21 bases lying between them. The CDR3 consists of 16 residues. The CDR3 region has the DNA TGTGCCAGAAGCACCCAACAGGGCCAGGGCGGGGAGACCCAGTACTTC. This gives the protein CARSTQQGQGGETQYF.

This clone was seen a handful of times. This chain links TRBV27 with TRBJ1-5; D is perhaps TRBD1 (6 bases). CDR3 length: 15 amino acids. Trimming removed 5 bases from V and 3 bases from J, with 14 bases in between. Germline CDR1 reads MNHEY; CDR2 reads SMNVEV (reference sequence). In nucleotides, the CDR3 is TGTGCCAGCAGTAATGGGGGCAATTACAATCAGCCCCAGCATTTT. Residues: CASSNGGNYNQPQHF.

CDR3 nucleotide sequence: TGCGCCAGCAGCATGACATCAGGGGGGCAAGAAGCTTTCTTT. Encoded protein: CASSMTSGGQEAFF. This chain connects TRBV5-1 to TRBJ1-1, with 7 bases matching TRBD1. J gave up 8 bases and V 4 bases, and 11 bases lay outside the gene matches. Looked up from germline, CDR1 is SGHRS and CDR2 is YFSETQ. The CDR3 has 14 amino acids.

This clone has only one observation. J is TRBJ2-1 and V is TRBV2, with TRBD2 identical over 14 bases. J was trimmed by 9 bases and V by 6 bases; bases with no gene match: 13. There are 17 residues in the CDR3. Germline loops: CDR1 SNHLY, CDR2 FYNNEI. The CDR3 region is CASRATFPGTSGGEQFF. The CDR3, as DNA: TGTGCCAGCAGGGCGACCTTTCCCGGGACTAGCGGGGGTGAGCAGTTCTTC.

The chain combines TRBV7-9 with TRBJ1-2; D is unclear. The CDR3 sequence is 13 residues long. V dropped 10 bases and J dropped 3 bases, with 15 bases sitting between them. Germline V lookup: CDR1 SEHNR, CDR2 FQNEAQ (reference sequence). CDR3 DNA sequence: TGTGCCATGGAGGGCCTCCGTGACTATGGCTACACCTTC. Protein sequence: CAMEGLRDYGYTF.

The chain recombines TRBV19 with TRBJ2-1; D gene unclear. There are 14 residues in the CDR3. Per germline, CDR1 LNHDA and CDR2 SQIVND (reference sequence). Trimming removed 1 base at V and 4 bases at J, with 8 bases between. The CDR3 DNA follows: TGTGCCAGTAGTATAGCACTTCTTTACAATGAGCAGTTCTTC. This translates into CASSIALLYNEQFF.